Below are 26 T cell receptor beta chains sequenced from a single sample in a study of long-term antiretroviral therapy in people with HIV. At the survey level, the v3.0 immunoSEQ assay was run. TCRdb's table, derived via immunoSEQ multiplex PCR, lists solely in-frame clones and lacks some. The table records around 28,000 clones, approximately 93% of them present only once. Specimen: unsorted PBMCs, collected 3.1 years after starting antiretroviral therapy. The receptor set was obtained from a man aged 18 to 30 with HIV.

The rearrangement uses TRBV4-3 and TRBJ2-1; D tentatively fits TRBD1 or TRBD2 (6 bases each). V dropped 5 bases and J dropped 7 bases, with 12 bases sitting between them. Germline V gene data show CDR1 as LGHNA and CDR2 as YSLEER. The CDR3 is made up of 13 amino acids. CDR3 in amino acids: CASSEGEANEQFF. CDR3 nucleotide sequence: TGCGCCAGCAGCGAGGGGGAGGCTAATGAGCAGTTCTTC.

This sequence joins TRBV6-4 and TRBJ2-3; 9 nucleotides match TRBD2. Germline lookup yields CDR1 MRHNA and CDR2 SNTAGT. J lost 0 bases, V lost 4 bases, and 5 bases had no gene match. The CDR3 runs 16 residues. CDR3 sequence: CASSAAGGSSTDTQYF. Here the CDR3 DNA reads TGTGCCAGCAGTGCAGCGGGGGGCTCTAGCACAGATACGCAGTATTTT.

The chain uses TRBV19 and TRBJ2-1; D is undetermined. This CDR3 has 15 residues. Trimming pared 3 bases from V and 6 bases from J, leaving 15 bases between. The germline CDR1 and CDR2 sequences are LNHDA and SQIVND (reference sequence). For the CDR3, the DNA is TGTGCCAGTAGTATGATTAGTTGGGGATTCAATGAGCAGTTCTTC. Translating gives CASSMISWGFNEQFF.

The chain links TRBV27 to TRBJ1-2, with D unclear. The ends were cut back, 8 bases at V and 4 bases at J, with 20 bases in the middle. CDR3 size: 15 residues. Looked up from germline, CDR1 is MNHEY and CDR2 is SMNVEV (reference sequence). The CDR3 is CASAIPDGLSYGYTF. The CDR3 coding sequence is TGTGCCAGCGCAATCCCGGACGGCCTCTCCTATGGCTACACCTTC.

This clone was seen only once. The V call is TRBV9, the J call TRBJ1-2; D gene ambiguous. V lost 3 bases, J lost 4 bases, and 19 bases lay in between. This CDR3 has 16 residues. The germline CDR1 and CDR2 sequences are SGDLS and YYNGEE. Written as DNA, the CDR3 is TGTGCCAGCAGCGCCGCCCAGACTATTCTTACCTATGGCTACACCTTC. It codes for CASSAAQTILTYGYTF.

The rearrangement uses TRBV5-4 and TRBJ2-1, with 10 bases matching TRBD1. From germline, CDR1 is SGHNT and CDR2 YYREEE (reference sequence). With V trimmed by 9 bases and J by 7 bases, 13 bases remained unmatched. This CDR3 comprises 15 residues. In nucleotides, the CDR3 is TGTGCCATCACTCCGGGACAGGGGACGATGAATGAGCAGTTCTTC. Encoded protein: CAITPGQGTMNEQFF.

V usage is TRBV11-1 and J usage is TRBJ2-5; the D is unclear. The germline V gene encodes CDR1 SGHAT and CDR2 FQDESV (reference sequence). Trimming stripped 6 bases from V and 4 bases from J, with 18 bases between. This CDR3 spans 15 amino acids. The CDR3 is CASSPLNGLGETQYF. The CDR3 DNA reads TGTGCCAGCAGTCCCTTGAACGGCCTTGGAGAGACCCAGTACTTC.

The V and J genes are TRBV20-1 and TRBJ2-7, with TRBD1 as a possible D gene (6 bases). The CDR3 has 11 amino acids. Trimming took off 6 bases at V and 3 bases at J, with 9 bases between the two ends. CDR1 and CDR2 (germline): DFQATT, SNEGSKA (reference sequence). In DNA, the CDR3 is TGCAGTGCCCGAGGGGGCTACGAGCAGTACTTC. It encodes CSARGGYEQYF.

In its sample, this clone was seen once. The rearrangement joins TRBV27 to TRBJ2-7, with TRBD2 matching 7 bases. V shed 6 bases and J 0 bases; nucleotides not matched to a gene: 5. The CDR3 sequence is 14 residues long. Germline V CDR1 and CDR2: MNHEY, SMNVEV (reference sequence). The CDR3: CASSLGGDSYEQYF. The DNA of the CDR3 is TGTGCCAGCAGCCTGGGGGGGGACTCCTACGAGCAGTACTTC.

The gene calls are TRBV7-2 and TRBJ1-5; tentatively, D is TRBD1 (5 bases). V gave up 2 bases and J gave up 6 bases, with 14 bases separating them. CDR3 length: 15 amino acids. Germline V gene data show CDR1 as SGHTA and CDR2 as FQGNSA. The CDR3 loop reads CASSLQGKVGQPQHF. The DNA for the CDR3 is TGTGCCAGCAGCTTACAGGGTAAAGTTGGTCAGCCCCAGCATTTT.

This rearrangement joins TRBV19 to TRBJ1-2; D not resolved. V was clipped by 3 bases and J by 7 bases, with 9 bases between them. The CDR3 sequence is 12 residues long. Germline CDR1 is LNHDA and CDR2 is SQIVND (reference sequence). DNA of the CDR3: TGTGCCAGTAGTATCGTCGACACTGGCTACACCTTC. Translation: CASSIVDTGYTF.

The chain couples TRBV9 to TRBJ2-1; D perhaps matches TRBD1 (5 bases). This CDR3 comprises 16 residues. CDR1 and CDR2 from the germline V gene are SGDLS and YYNGEE. With 0 bases removed from V and 0 bases from J, the gap between germline ends came to 10 bases. In DNA form, the CDR3 reads TGTGCCAGCAGCGTAGCCCCAAGGGGCTCCTACAATGAGCAGTTCTTC. This gives the protein CASSVAPRGSYNEQFF.

The CDR3 loop is CASPPGVGNTIYF. The CDR3 nucleotides read TGCGCCTCCCCCCCGGGGGTAGGAAACACCATATATTTT. The chain employs TRBV5-1 and TRBJ1-3, with a tentative D call TRBD1 (5 bases). The V and J ends lost 10 bases and 4 bases respectively, with 15 bases between them. CDR1 and CDR2 (germline): SGHRS, YFSETQ. The CDR3 contains 13 residues.

The rearrangement links TRBV12-5 to TRBJ2-7; 7 bases line up with TRBD1. The CDR3 is 13 amino acids. Per germline, CDR1 LGHNT and CDR2 FRNRAP. The ends lost 5 bases at V and 2 bases at J; junction bases unmatched: 3. In DNA, the CDR3 is TGTGCTAGTGGTGGCGACAGGGCCTACGAGCAGTACTTC. It encodes CASGGDRAYEQYF.

This sequence joins TRBV2 and TRBJ1-1; D gene uncertain. Germline loops: CDR1 SNHLY, CDR2 FYNNEI. The V gene lost 2 bases and the J gene lost 0 bases, with 10 bases spanning the gap. The CDR3 has 15 amino acids. CDR3 DNA: TGTGCCAGCAGTGAATTGGAACAGTTGAACACTGAAGCTTTCTTT. Translation gives CASSELEQLNTEAFF.

The rearrangement joins TRBV4-1 to TRBJ2-7; a possible D gene is TRBD2 (5 bases). The CDR3 length is 16 residues. Trimming cost V 0 bases and J 2 bases, with 14 bases left between them. Per germline, CDR1 MGHRA and CDR2 YSYEKL. CDR3 protein: CASSQEVQRPAYEQYF. CDR3 in DNA: TGCGCCAGCAGCCAAGAGGTCCAGCGGCCAGCCTACGAGCAGTACTTC.

V gene TRBV27 combines with J gene TRBJ1-2; weak D call: TRBD1 (5 bases). Germline-derived CDR1 and CDR2 are MNHEY and SMNVEV (reference sequence). Deletions cut 4 bases from V and 3 bases from J, with 9 bases between. The CDR3 contains 13 residues. In DNA, the CDR3 is TGTGCCAGCAGTTGGGGGGGGGACTATGGCTACACCTTC. This encodes CASSWGGDYGYTF.

The rearrangement uses TRBV20-1 and TRBJ2-7; D gene uncertain. This CDR3 is built from 10 residues. Germline lookup yields CDR1 DFQATT and CDR2 SNEGSKA (reference sequence). V was cut by 6 bases and J by 6 bases, with 9 bases left in between. CDR3 sequence: CSAGSGEQYF. CDR3 sequence (DNA): TGCAGTGCGGGTTCCGGCGAGCAGTACTTC.

With regard to this clone: Relative to the germline gene, one junction end is altered; a read error may explain this. The CDR3 protein is CASKCGDEQYYEQYF. CDR3 coding DNA: TGTGCTAGCAAGTGCGGGGACGAACAATACTACGAGCAGTACTTC. V gene TRBV7-7 combines with J gene TRBJ2-7, with D perhaps TRBD2 (6 bases). There are 15 residues in the CDR3. In germline, CDR1 is SSHAT, CDR2 FNYEAQ (reference sequence).

A remark on this clone: Other DNA sequences of this sample code for an identical CDR3. This chain connects TRBV2 to TRBJ2-5; 9 bases match TRBD2. The CDR3 spans 15 residues. Germline values: CDR1 SNHLY, CDR2 FYNNEI. V shed 1 base and J 5 bases; nucleotides not matched to a gene: 5. In DNA, the CDR3 is TGTGCCAGCAGTGAAGGCGGGGGGGCTGGGGAGACCCAGTACTTC. Encoded protein: CASSEGGGAGETQYF.

The V and J genes are TRBV9 and TRBJ2-2; D is uncertain. This CDR3 has 14 amino acids. V dropped 0 bases and J dropped 4 bases, with 7 bases sitting between them. Germline values: CDR1 SGDLS, CDR2 YYNGEE. This CDR3 reads CASSVDGLTGELFF. CDR3 DNA sequence: TGTGCCAGCAGCGTAGACGGTCTCACCGGGGAGCTGTTTTTT.

The gene calls are TRBV2 and TRBJ2-3; D remains ambiguous. The V gene's germline CDR1 is SNHLY and CDR2 FYNNEI. V shed 7 bases and J shed 6 bases, with 8 bases lying between them. CDR3 length: 11 amino acids. The CDR3 sequence: CASISWDTQYF. Written as DNA, the CDR3 is TGTGCCAGCATCTCATGGGATACGCAGTATTTT.

The rearrangement joins TRBV2 to TRBJ2-3; D may be TRBD1 (6 bases). Germline V gives CDR1 SNHLY, CDR2 FYNNEI. The germline V and J ends were trimmed by 7 bases and 1 base, with 15 bases remaining between them. This CDR3 has 15 amino acids. This CDR3 is CASNLGQLGTDTQYF. In DNA form, the CDR3 reads TGTGCCAGCAACCTAGGACAGCTAGGCACAGATACGCAGTATTTT.

The rearrangement links TRBV7-3 to TRBJ2-5, with 8 nucleotides matching TRBD2. The CDR3 spans 15 residues. CDR1 SGHTA and CDR2 FQGTGA come from the germline V gene. V gave up 5 bases and J gave up 7 bases; unmatched junction bases: 12. CDR3 region: CASSQNPQSGGTQYF. The CDR3 coding sequence is TGTGCCAGCAGCCAAAACCCCCAGAGCGGGGGGACCCAGTACTTC.

The V call is TRBV11-3, the J call TRBJ1-2; D uncertain. The CDR3 has 19 amino acids. The V gene's germline CDR1 is SGHNT and CDR2 YENEEA. Trimming removed 1 base at V and 0 bases at J, with 21 bases between. CDR3 sequence reads: CASSLAFPPRQISNYGYTF. In DNA, the CDR3 is TGTGCCAGCAGCTTAGCCTTCCCCCCCCGACAAATTTCTAACTATGGCTACACCTTC.

The chain has TRBV2 and TRBJ2-3; TRBD2 agrees at 9 bases. Germline CDR1 SNHLY, CDR2 FYNNEI. This CDR3 comprises 17 residues. V shed 4 bases and J 3 bases; nucleotides not matched to a gene: 11. The CDR3 reads CASSVPNLAGVTDTQYF. CDR3 sequence (DNA): TGTGCCAGCAGTGTCCCTAACTTAGCGGGGGTGACAGATACGCAGTATTTT.